This T cell receptor beta chain was identified during a study of blood T cell repertoires in COVID-19 (dated by TCRdb to 2018 to 2021). Describing the broader study: The collaborator samples originated in the United States, Italy and Spain and spanned the acute and convalescent phases of COVID-19. The sample metadata nearly always contained a de-identified subject ID, COVID-19 status, age in years and sex. The dataset comprised deeply sampled blood TCRbeta repertoires from subjects exposed to, actively infected with, or recovered from COVID-19. A freely available public database, intended as a resource for researchers studying the immune response to SARS-CoV-2, is where the repertoires were released. The prospective study material was composed of cDNA or gDNA derived from T cells, B-cell-depleted T cells, or PBMCs. Where HLA class I and class II types were available, the types were taken from metadata supplied by the sample provider, not from assay-based typing. The samples were drawn from the first 160 participants of the ongoing ImmuneRACE study and from 950 to 1,500 subjects provided by 6 global collaborators. On the study overall, not on this receptor specifically: The amount of clinical and demographic metadata varied by source and participant and was provided uncurated.

The trim is 4 bases for V and 4 bases for J, with a gap of 16 bases between the germline ends. The CDR3, from cysteine to phenylalanine, totals 16 residues. Solely the CDR3 DNA is kept, with 48 bases framed from the first base. From the germline V gene (reference sequence), CDR1 is LGHDT and CDR2 is YNNKEL. In the prospective study, participants were about 18 to 89 years old, resided in 24 geographic areas of the United States, and were enrolled through a virtual design. In the prospective study, cohorts were assigned on the basis of participant-reported clinical history obtained from a screening survey and a study questionnaire. Exposed participants were defined as having been in contact with someone with a PCR-confirmed or clinician-diagnosed COVID-19 case within 2 weeks of study entry. In the prospective study, whole blood, serum and a nasopharyngeal or oropharyngeal swab were collected from each participant by mobile phlebotomists. Participants in the prospective study had the option to provide additional blood draws and questionnaires over a roughly 2-month period. Before DNA extraction, prospective study blood samples were shipped either frozen or at room temperature.

In the case of this clone: Its antigen specificity is not known. No base-level quality is on record; no much larger clone is a single base apart.

The immunoSEQ Assay, a bias-controlled multiplex PCR, was used to amplify TCRbeta CDR3 regions from genomic DNA. As for how the authors treated the data: Nucleated cell counts per sample were estimated from amplification of reference gene primers within the assay. To quantify the absolute abundance of each unique TCRbeta CDR3 rearrangement, sequence reads were collapsed and filtered. For each sample, productive Simpson clonality was calculated as the square root of Simpson's diversity index over productive rearrangements. In its TCRdb copy, this immuneACCESS table keeps in-frame sequences only and misses some clones. Where compared with another copy, unresolved V genes explain less than half of these, and the others have no known cause. V and J calls plus clone size are reproduced from that table; the DNA served to infer D and trimming. In all, the sample holds 60,000 or so clones, and around 65% of those were seen once. About half of the sample lies in the top ten.

Recombination linked TRBV3-1 (or the pseudogene TRBV3-2) to TRBJ2-2; TRBD2 is perhaps the D gene, given 7 matching bases. The sequence was collected from a woman aged 55-70 years who had been exposed to COVID-19. Input material: PBMCs or T cells enriched from blood (not recorded which). CDR3 region: CASSRVRGAGTGELFF. The nucleotide sequence is TGTGCCAGCAGCCGAGTACGGGGGGCGGGCACCGGGGAGCTGTTTTTT.